This paragraph reports one T cell receptor beta chain. Its antigen is currently unknown. Measured with immunoSEQ multiplex PCR; TCRdb has only the in-frame clones, and not every one. The sample lists just over 20,000 clones, more than 65% occurring once. Trimming removed 5 bases from V and 2 bases from J, with 16 bases in between. The CDR3 is 15 amino acids. Germline CDR1 is SQVTM and CDR2 is ANQGSEA. The sample comes from a study of OX40 agonist ivuxolimab in advanced cancers. Study information: Intravenous ivuxolimab was administered to patients every 2 weeks at 0.01 to 10 mg/kg.

Notes on the study in general: Clonal expansion was seen in CD4+ and CD8+ blood T cells by week 6 at 0.1 to 3.0 mg/kg.

The genes are TRBV29-1 and TRBJ2-1, with D perhaps being TRBD1 or TRBD2 (6 bases each). The TCR was taken from an adult with an advanced solid tumor such as melanoma, head and neck, liver or kidney cancer. The material was CD4+ or CD8+ T cells sorted from blood, obtained in a trial of the OX40 agonist ivuxolimab. CDR3 sequence reads: CSVPSPGAPYNEQFF. CDR3 DNA sequence: TGCAGCGTTCCGTCACCGGGGGCGCCCTACAATGAGCAGTTCTTC.